The 29 T cell receptor beta chains presented below share a single source sample, sequenced in a study of PD-L1 blockade in urothelial cancer (dated by TCRdb to 2016 to 2017). The library relied on the immunoSEQ multiplex PCR assay. This is the immuneACCESS table as TCRdb keeps it, with only in-frame sequences that have V and J called. A part of the clones is gone; compared with another copy, unresolved V genes explain less than half, and the rest is unexplained. This sample has approximately 50,000 clones in its table, and around 84% of those were observed once. About 3.2% of the sample goes to the ten largest clones. Taken with the paper, the label for time point translates to: pretreatment peripheral blood. The sequenced sample was PBMCs, obtained around atezolizumab (anti-PD-L1) treatment. The receptors shown here come from a man between 65 and 85 years old with urothelial cancer.

This chain connects TRBV19 to TRBJ2-5; 7 bases match TRBD1. CDR1 is LNHDA and CDR2 is SQIVND in the germline V gene (reference sequence). V lost 4 bases and J lost 5; bases outside the gene matches: 7. This CDR3 contains 14 residues. For the CDR3, the DNA is TGTGCCAGTAGTAAAACAGGGGCTGGGGAGACCCAGTACTTC. Its protein product is CASSKTGAGETQYF.

This sequence joins TRBV4-3 and TRBJ1-3, with no clear D. Germline V gene sequence: CDR1 LGHNA, CDR2 YSLEER. V dropped 4 bases and J dropped 0 bases, with 10 bases sitting between them. The CDR3 is made up of 15 amino acids. The CDR3 DNA follows: TGCGCCAGCAGCCGAACACGGAGCTCTGGAAACACCATATATTTT. Amino acid sequence: CASSRTRSSGNTIYF.

The chain couples TRBV5-6 to TRBJ2-3; 9 bases line up with TRBD1. The CDR3 has 15 residues. J lost 1 base, V lost 4 bases, and 4 bases had no gene match. Germline CDR1 and CDR2: SGHDT and YYEEEE. The CDR3 coding sequence is TGTGCCAGCAGCCTCAGGACAGGGGGCACAGATACGCAGTATTTT. It codes for CASSLRTGGTDTQYF.

The chain has TRBV9 and TRBJ2-7; 8 bases are a match to TRBD1. The length of the CDR3 is 15 residues. With 4 bases clipped from V and 0 bases from J, the junction kept 6 bases outside the gene matches. From germline, CDR1 is SGDLS and CDR2 YYNGEE. The CDR3: CASSKDRASSYEQYF. CDR3 DNA sequence: TGTGCCAGCAGCAAGGACAGGGCAAGCTCCTACGAGCAGTACTTC.

This clone was observed a single time. This chain uses TRBV14 with TRBJ2-3; D might be TRBD1 (5 bases). The CDR3 spans 16 residues. With 3 bases removed from V and 0 bases from J, the gap between germline ends came to 13 bases. Germline assignment: CDR1 SGHDN and CDR2 FVKESK. The CDR3 loop is CASSQRQLSSTDTQYF. The CDR3 nucleotides read TGTGCCAGCAGCCAGAGACAGTTATCTAGCACAGATACGCAGTATTTT.

J is TRBJ1-5 and V is TRBV28; D remains unclear. Germline-derived CDR1 and CDR2 are MDHEN and SYDVKM. V lost 6 bases to trimming and J lost 11 bases, with 11 bases between them. There are 11 residues in the CDR3. This CDR3 is CASRDYSAQHF. The CDR3 nucleotides are TGTGCCAGCAGAGATTACTCGGCCCAGCATTTT.

Judged by abundance, this clone is medium-sized. The J gene is TRBJ1-5, the V gene TRBV6-1; D remains ambiguous. Trimming shortened V by 7 bases and J by 1 base, and 11 bases separated the two germline ends. Germline lookup yields CDR1 MNHNS and CDR2 SASEGT. The CDR3 runs to 14 residues. CDR3 amino acids: CASTESGSNQPQHF. CDR3 in DNA: TGTGCCAGCACCGAGTCAGGAAGCAATCAGCCCCAGCATTTT.

This clone was detected only once. V is TRBV11-2 and J is TRBJ2-7, with a tentative D call TRBD2 (5 bases). The CDR3 is 13 amino acids. Germline V gene lookup returns CDR1 SGHAT and CDR2 FQNNGV. Deletions cut 3 bases from V and 4 bases from J, with 10 bases between. CDR3 region: CASSFPGRYEQYF. CDR3 nucleotides: TGTGCCAGCAGCTTCCCGGGGAGATACGAGCAGTACTTC.

CDR3 loop: CASSAGQGNSYGYTF. DNA of the CDR3: TGTGCCAGCAGCGCGGGGCAGGGGAATAGTTATGGCTACACCTTC. The chain couples TRBV9 to TRBJ1-2; D is possibly TRBD1 (6 bases). Trimming pared 3 bases from V and 5 bases from J, leaving 17 bases between. The germline V gene encodes CDR1 SGDLS and CDR2 YYNGEE. The CDR3 extends over 15 amino acids.

DNA for the CDR3: TGCAGCGTTGATCAGGGTGATGGCTACACCTTC. This codes for CSVDQGDGYTF. The genes are TRBV29-1 and TRBJ1-2, with D perhaps TRBD1 (5 bases). Germline V gives CDR1 SQVTM, CDR2 ANQGSEA. The CDR3 spans 11 residues. V lost 3 bases and J 6 bases, leaving 8 bases between the germline ends.

The CDR3 DNA is TGTGCCAGCTCACCCGGACAAAATGAGCAGTTCTTC. Encoded protein: CASSPGQNEQFF. The rearrangement uses TRBV18 and TRBJ2-1, with D maybe TRBD1 (5 bases). The CDR3 extends over 12 amino acids. Trimming stripped 3 bases from V and 7 bases from J, with 7 bases between. The germline V gene has CDR1 KGHSH and CDR2 LQKENI.

The CDR3 is CAWSVSRQGVGEQYF. The DNA of the CDR3 is TGTGCCTGGAGTGTTAGTCGGCAGGGGGTAGGCGAGCAGTACTTC. The chain uses TRBV30 and TRBJ2-7, with TRBD1 matching over 7 bases. Looked up from germline, CDR1 is GTSNPN and CDR2 is SVGIG (reference sequence). The CDR3 covers 15 residues. V shed 0 bases, J shed 6 bases, and the junction held 11 bases outside the gene matches. Full variable domain (missing parts from reference TRBV30 and TRBJ2-7): SQTIHQWPATLVQPVGSPLSLECTVEGTSNPNLYWYRQAAGRGLQLLFYSVGIGQISSEVPQNLSASRPQDRQFILSSKKLLLSDSGFYLCAWSVSRQGVGEQYFGPGTRLTVT.

V and J are TRBV5-1 and TRBJ2-1, with TRBD2 identical over 13 bases. The V segment lost 4 bases and the J segment 5 bases; nucleotides outside the gene matches: 6. Germline CDR1 SGHRS, CDR2 YFSETQ. The CDR3 contains 16 residues. In DNA form, the CDR3 reads TGCGCCAGCAGCAGTACTAGCGGGAGGGCAAACAATGAGCAGTTCTTC. Encoded protein: CASSSTSGRANNEQFF.

This clone was seen more than once but under ten times. V gene TRBV20-1 combines with J gene TRBJ1-2, with no clear D. The CDR3 has 10 residues. The V gene lost 6 bases and the J gene lost 6 bases, with 8 bases spanning the gap. CDR1 and CDR2 (germline): DFQATT, SNEGSKA (reference sequence). The CDR3 region has the DNA TGCAGTGCCACCGGGGATGGCTACACCTTC. Residues: CSATGDGYTF.

V usage is TRBV2 and J usage is TRBJ1-1; 7 nucleotides match TRBD1. The V gene's germline CDR1 is SNHLY and CDR2 FYNNEI. The CDR3 is made up of 14 amino acids. Trimming cost V 4 bases and J 1 base; bases outside gene matches: 3. The CDR3 sequence is CASSGWTGNTEAFF. DNA of the CDR3: TGTGCCAGCAGTGGATGGACAGGGAACACTGAAGCTTTCTTT.

V and J are TRBV5-1 and TRBJ1-1; TRBD1 matches 8 bases. The germline V gene encodes CDR1 SGHRS and CDR2 YFSETQ. With V trimmed by 2 bases and J by 4 bases, 10 bases remained unmatched. The CDR3 length is 16 residues. CDR3 in amino acids: CASSFGGRGRLTEAFF. The CDR3, as DNA: TGCGCCAGCAGCTTCGGTGGCAGGGGGCGCCTCACTGAAGCTTTCTTT.

This clone was observed once. V gene TRBV27 combines with J gene TRBJ2-7, with 8 bases that match TRBD1. This CDR3 region has 14 residues. The germline V gene has CDR1 MNHEY and CDR2 SMNVEV (reference sequence). The ends lost 2 bases at V and 4 bases at J; junction bases unmatched: 4. Here the CDR3 DNA reads TGTGCCAGCAGTTTACGGACAGGGCTATACGAGCAGTACTTC. As protein: CASSLRTGLYEQYF.

CDR3 coding DNA: TGCGCCAGCAGCCAAGCGGGAGGGTACGGGTTAGGAAACACCATATATTTT. This encodes CASSQAGGYGLGNTIYF. The V and J genes are TRBV4-1 and TRBJ1-3; D is ambiguous. The germline CDR1 and CDR2 sequences are MGHRA and YSYEKL. This CDR3 comprises 17 residues. Trimming took 1 base from V and 4 from J, leaving 17 bases between them.

This clone was counted only a few times. V and J are TRBV5-1 and TRBJ2-7, with a possible D match to TRBD1 (5 bases). The CDR3 has 16 amino acids. The V gene's germline CDR1 is SGHRS and CDR2 YFSETQ. The germline V and J ends were trimmed by 2 bases and 1 base, with 16 bases remaining between them. The CDR3: CASSFQDSPPSYEQYF. The CDR3, as DNA: TGCGCCAGCAGCTTCCAAGACAGTCCACCTTCCTACGAGCAGTACTTC.

This chain joins TRBV2 and TRBJ1-6; D is perhaps TRBD1 (6 bases). V lost 7 bases and J 7 bases, leaving 17 bases between the germline ends. CDR3 length: 15 amino acids. Germline CDR1 is SNHLY and CDR2 is FYNNEI. CDR3 residues: CASTAGQTPNSPLHF. The CDR3 bases are TGTGCCAGCACCGCCGGACAGACACCGAATTCACCCCTCCACTTT.

This chain connects TRBV29-1 to TRBJ1-1; TRBD1 agrees at 7 bases. CDR3 length equals 13 residues. Germline values: CDR1 SQVTM, CDR2 ANQGSEA. V shed 7 bases and J 1 base; nucleotides not matched to a gene: 6. The CDR3 DNA reads as TGCAGCGCTATAAGGACAGGGAACACTGAAGCTTTCTTT. Amino acids: CSAIRTGNTEAFF.

The genes are TRBV5-1 and TRBJ2-5; D possibly corresponds to TRBD1 (6 bases). The CDR3 loop spans 15 amino acids. Germline-derived CDR1 and CDR2 are SGHRS and YFSETQ. V gave up 0 bases and J gave up 2 bases, with 11 bases separating them. For the CDR3, the DNA is TGCGCCAGCAGCTTGGCCGGGACAACACAAGAGACCCAGTACTTC. It encodes CASSLAGTTQETQYF.

The chain employs TRBV11-1 and TRBJ2-1; 11 positions agree with TRBD2. V gave up 5 bases and J gave up 8 bases; unmatched junction bases: 8. The CDR3 is 15 amino acids. Germline assignment: CDR1 SGHAT and CDR2 FQDESV (reference sequence). CDR3 sequence (DNA): TGTGCCAGCAGCCCCCGACTAGCGGGGCCATATGAGCAGTTCTTC. Its translation is CASSPRLAGPYEQFF.

In its sample, this clone is medium-sized (0.01 to 0.1%). The V call is TRBV11-2, the J call TRBJ2-7; 13 bases line up with TRBD2. This CDR3 is 15 amino acids long. Looked up from germline, CDR1 is SGHAT and CDR2 is FQNNGV. V gave up 4 bases and J gave up 2 bases; unmatched junction bases: 2. CDR3 loop: CASSSGLAGTYEQYF. The CDR3, as DNA: TGTGCCAGCAGCTCGGGACTAGCGGGAACCTACGAGCAGTACTTC.

The gene calls are TRBV28 and TRBJ1-4; D is ambiguous. There are 14 residues in the CDR3. Trimming removed 6 bases at V and 3 bases at J, with 11 bases between. Germline V CDR1 and CDR2: MDHEN, SYDVKM. CDR3 residues: CASRVRRSNEKLFF. CDR3 DNA sequence: TGTGCCAGCAGAGTACGGAGGTCTAATGAAAAACTGTTTTTT.

Note on this clone: At one of its ends the junction is not consistent with the germline gene, which may arise from a read error. The chain links TRBV4-1 to TRBJ1-2; the match to TRBD1 covers 7 bases. CDR3 length: 15 amino acids. Germline CDR1 is MGHRA and CDR2 is YSYEKL. In DNA, the CDR3 is TGCGCCAGCAGCCAAACAATGACTGGACAGGCCCTACCCTTTTTC. The encoded protein is CASSQTMTGQALPFF.

The rearrangement uses TRBV18 and TRBJ2-3; no definite D call. The germline gives CDR1 KGHSH, CDR2 LQKENI. Trimming cost V 8 bases and J 2 bases, with 5 bases left between them. The CDR3 contains 11 residues. DNA for the CDR3: TGTGCCAGCCTCTCCACAGATACGCAGTATTTT. Protein: CASLSTDTQYF.

This rearrangement joins TRBV5-6 to TRBJ2-7; D remains ambiguous. Germline V gene sequence: CDR1 SGHDT, CDR2 YYEEEE. The CDR3 length is 11 residues. Trimming shortened V by 2 bases and J by 6 bases, and 6 bases separated the two germline ends. The CDR3 protein is CASSFLSEQYF. As DNA, the CDR3 is TGTGCCAGCAGCTTTCTTAGCGAGCAGTACTTC.

The chain uses TRBV7-3 and TRBJ2-5; 9 bases map to TRBD2. Germline lookup yields CDR1 SGHTA and CDR2 FQGTGA. The CDR3 is made up of 16 amino acids. V was clipped by 2 bases and J by 4 bases; unmatched bases: 8. The CDR3 sequence: CASSLAPASGVETQYF. The CDR3 nucleotides read TGTGCCAGCAGCTTAGCCCCGGCTAGCGGGGTAGAGACCCAGTACTTC.